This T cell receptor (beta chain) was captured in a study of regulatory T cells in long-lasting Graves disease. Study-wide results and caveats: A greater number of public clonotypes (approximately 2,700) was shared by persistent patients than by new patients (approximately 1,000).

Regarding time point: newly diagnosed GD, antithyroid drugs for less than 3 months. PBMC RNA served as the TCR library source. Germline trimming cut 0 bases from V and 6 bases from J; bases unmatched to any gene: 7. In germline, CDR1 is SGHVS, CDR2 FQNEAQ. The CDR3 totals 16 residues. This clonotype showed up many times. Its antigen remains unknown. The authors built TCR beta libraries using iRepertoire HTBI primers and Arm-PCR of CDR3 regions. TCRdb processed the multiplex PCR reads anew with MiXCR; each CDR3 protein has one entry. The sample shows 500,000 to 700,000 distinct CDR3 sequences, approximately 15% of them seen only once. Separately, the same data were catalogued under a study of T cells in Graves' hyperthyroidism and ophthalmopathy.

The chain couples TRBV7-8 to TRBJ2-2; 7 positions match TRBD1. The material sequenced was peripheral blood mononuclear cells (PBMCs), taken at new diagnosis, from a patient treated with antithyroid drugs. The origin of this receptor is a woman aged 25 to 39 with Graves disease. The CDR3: CASSLADRLLAGELFF. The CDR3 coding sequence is TGTGCCAGCAGCTTAGCGGACAGGCTCCTGGCCGGGGAGCTGTTTTTT.